These 27 T cell receptor beta chains were all obtained from the same sample, sequenced in a study of beta chain features in type 1 diabetes. Overall study findings and caveats: Type 1 diabetes patients showed a moderate but significant shortening of TCRB CDR3s in all four CD4+ subsets.

Every isolated RNA sample was fully reverse transcribed, so sequencing captured expressed TCRB transcripts. Assay: immunoSEQ multiplex PCR; the TCRdb copy retains only in-frame clones and omits some. Among approximately 150,000 clones listed, 9% were seen once. The antigens for these receptors are not known. Material: central memory CD4+ T cells from blood. Receptors were obtained from a man between 25 and 39 years old with type 1 diabetes.

The chain links TRBV2 to TRBJ1-2; 7 bases are a match to TRBD1. The CDR3 has 15 amino acids. CDR1 and CDR2 (germline): SNHLY, FYNNEI. V lost 5 bases, J lost 2 bases, and 8 bases stayed unmatched. The CDR3 region is CASSPYQGDNYGYTF. CDR3 DNA sequence: TGTGCCAGCAGTCCATACCAGGGGGACAACTATGGCTACACCTTC.

This clone was observed a handful of times. The rearrangement joins TRBV11-2 to TRBJ2-5; possible D gene TRBD2, 6 bases. The CDR3 covers 13 residues. The ends were cut back, 3 bases at V and 3 bases at J, with 8 bases in the middle. Germline V gene sequence: CDR1 SGHAT, CDR2 FQNNGV. DNA of the CDR3: TGTGCCAGCAGCTTCGGACTAAAAGAGACCCAGTACTTC. Its translation: CASSFGLKETQYF.

The genes are TRBV13 and TRBJ1-6; D perhaps matches TRBD1 (5 bases). The CDR3 consists of 15 residues. Germline V gene lookup returns CDR1 PRHDT and CDR2 FYEKMQ (reference sequence). The V gene lost 2 bases and the J gene lost 5 bases, with 10 bases spanning the gap. Here the CDR3 reads CASSLSRGDNSPLHF. The CDR3 DNA reads TGTGCCAGCAGCTTAAGCCGGGGGGATAATTCACCCCTCCACTTT.

This clone has only a few counts. In DNA, the CDR3 is TGTGCCAGCAGCTTCGACAGTAACAATGAGCAGTTCTTC. It yields the protein CASSFDSNNEQFF. The chain couples TRBV7-3 to TRBJ2-1; weak D call: TRBD1 (5 bases). V was clipped by 3 bases and J by 5 bases, with 8 bases between them. Per the germline V gene, CDR1 is SGHTA and CDR2 is FQGTGA. CDR3 length equals 13 residues.

This sequence joins TRBV7-8 and TRBJ1-2; D possibly corresponds to TRBD1 (5 bases). The CDR3 contains 13 residues. Germline values: CDR1 SGHVS, CDR2 FQNEAQ. Trimming removed 5 bases from V and 6 bases from J, with 13 bases in between. The CDR3 DNA follows: TGTGCCAGCAGCCCCGGGACTTACGATGGCTACACCTTC. This codes for CASSPGTYDGYTF.

Here the CDR3 DNA reads TGTGCCAGCAGCCCCCAGAAGGGGGGGGAAGGGTGGGCGAGCAATCAGCCCCAGCATTTT. Amino acids: CASSPQKGGEGWASNQPQHF. The rearrangement uses TRBV21-1 and TRBJ1-5. TRBV21-1 is a recognized pseudogene. This CDR3 comprises 20 residues.

This clone turned up a few times. V and J are TRBV11-2 and TRBJ2-7; 10 bases map to TRBD1. The CDR3 runs to 13 residues. CDR1 is SGHAT and CDR2 is FQNNGV in the germline V gene. The V and J ends lost 0 bases and 12 bases, in that order; junction bases with no gene match: 5. The DNA of the CDR3 is TGTGCCAGCAGCTTAGATGACAGGGGGCGAAGGTACTTC. It codes for CASSLDDRGRRYF.

The J gene is TRBJ1-2, the V gene TRBV10-3; possibly TRBD1 for D (5 bases). CDR1 ENHRY and CDR2 SYGVKD come from the germline V gene. CDR3 size: 14 residues. Trimming took off 11 bases at V and 3 bases at J, with 19 bases between the two ends. CDR3 DNA: TGTGCCGTACGACATGGCGACAGCCACTATGGCTACACCTTC. It specifies CAVRHGDSHYGYTF.

The rearrangement uses TRBV4-1 and TRBJ2-7; tentative D call: TRBD1 (6 bases). CDR1 is MGHRA and CDR2 is YSYEKL in the germline V gene. The CDR3 runs to 15 residues. V lost 1 base and J lost 3, with 13 bases in between. The CDR3 region is CASSQAPGDLYEQYF. The CDR3 nucleotides are TGCGCCAGCAGCCAAGCCCCAGGGGATCTCTACGAGCAGTACTTC.

This clone was recorded a few times. The rearrangement links TRBV7-9 to TRBJ1-5; D gene unclear. The CDR3 consists of 17 residues. V lost 3 bases and J lost 1, with 16 bases in between. The germline gives CDR1 SEHNR, CDR2 FQNEAQ (reference sequence). CDR3 sequence reads: CASSLGINGLSNQPQHF. CDR3 coding DNA: TGTGCCAGCAGCTTGGGAATTAATGGACTGAGCAATCAGCCCCAGCATTTT. The complete variable domain, with remaining parts taken from reference TRBV7-9 and TRBJ1-5, reads DTGVSQNPRHKITKRGQNVTFRCDPISEHNRLYWYRQTLGQGPEFLTYFQNEAQLEKSRLLSDRFSAERPKGSFSTLEIQRTEQGDSAMYLCASSLGINGLSNQPQHFGDGTRLSIL.

As to this clone: Its ends do not fully match the called genes, so a read error is possible. The J gene is TRBJ2-5, the V gene TRBV30; 10 bases agree with TRBD2. Germline V CDR1 and CDR2: GTSNPN, SVGIG (reference sequence). The length of the CDR3 is 14 residues. Here the CDR3 DNA reads TGTGCCTGCAGTGTGAGCGGGGGGGGAGAGACCCAGTACTTC. Encoded protein: CACSVSGGGETQYF. Looking up the rest from reference TRBV30 and TRBJ2-5 gives the full variable domain: SQTIHQWPATLVQPVGSPLSLECTVEGTSNPNLYWYRQAAGRGLQLLFYSVGIGQISSEVPQNLSASRPQDRQFILSSKKLLLSDSGFYLCACSVSGGGETQYFGPGTRLLVL.

This chain links TRBV9 with TRBJ1-2; maybe TRBD1 (6 bases). V shed 4 bases and J shed 3 bases, with 13 bases lying between them. This CDR3 has 14 residues. The germline V gene encodes CDR1 SGDLS and CDR2 YYNGEE. The CDR3 DNA reads TGTGCCAGCAGCCCCCGTTCAGGGGACTATGGCTACACCTTC. Its protein product is CASSPRSGDYGYTF.

This clone was counted a few times. The chain couples TRBV5-1 to TRBJ1-2, with D unclear. The CDR3 has 13 amino acids. The V end lost 0 bases, the J end lost 3 bases, and 6 bases lay between the germline ends. CDR1 is SGHRS, CDR2 YFSETQ, per germline. CDR3 DNA: TGCGCCAGCAGCTTGGGTACAGACTATGGCTACACCTTC. As protein: CASSLGTDYGYTF.

J is TRBJ1-6 and V is TRBV2, with D unresolved. The V gene's germline CDR1 is SNHLY and CDR2 FYNNEI. Trimming pared 5 bases from V and 2 bases from J, leaving 10 bases between. The CDR3 sequence is 15 residues long. CDR3 sequence (DNA): TGTGCCAGCAGTAATTCGGAGGCCTATAATTCACCCCTCCACTTT. Its protein product is CASSNSEAYNSPLHF.

V gene TRBV18 combines with J gene TRBJ2-1; TRBD1 is a possible D gene (6 bases). Deletions cut 2 bases from V and 5 bases from J, with 19 bases between. The germline gives CDR1 KGHSH, CDR2 LQKENI. This CDR3 contains 17 residues. As DNA, the CDR3 is TGTGCCAGCTCACCAAAAGCACAGGGCGGGTTTAACAATGAGCAGTTCTTC. Residues: CASSPKAQGGFNNEQFF.

This clone was picked up a small number of times. The chain links TRBV9 to TRBJ1-2, with no clear D. Germline CDR1 and CDR2: SGDLS and YYNGEE. The CDR3 spans 14 residues. V lost 3 bases to trimming and J lost 6 bases, with 15 bases between them. CDR3 DNA: TGTGCCAGCAGCGCCACCCGGGGAGACCATGGCTACACCTTC. It specifies CASSATRGDHGYTF.

This clone was recorded a few times. The chain employs TRBV6-6 and TRBJ2-5; 10 bases map to TRBD1. The DNA matches TRBJ2-7 better at its end, which makes the J call doubtful. The length of the CDR3 is 15 residues. Germline V gene data show CDR1 as MNHNY and CDR2 as SVGAGI (reference sequence). CDR3: CASSGPGQGYNEQYF. DNA for the CDR3: TGTGCCAGCAGTGGACCGGGACAGGGGTATAACGAGCAGTACTTC.

This clone was observed a handful of times. This chain uses TRBV29-1 with TRBJ2-1, with unresolved D. Trimming pared 6 bases from V and 1 base from J, leaving 7 bases between. Germline CDR1 is SQVTM and CDR2 is ANQGSEA. This CDR3 has 12 residues. The CDR3 DNA reads as TGCAGCGTCCAACTATCCTACAATGAGCAGTTCTTC. It translates to CSVQLSYNEQFF.

This clone showed up just a few times. The chain has TRBV7-2 and TRBJ2-3; 9 nucleotides match TRBD2. The CDR3 length is 16 residues. Germline loops: CDR1 SGHTA, CDR2 FQGNSA. Trimming removed 1 base from V and 4 bases from J; junction bases left unmatched: 6. This CDR3 is CASSLVGGGGSDTQYF. The CDR3 nucleotides read TGTGCCAGCAGCTTAGTGGGCGGGGGGGGATCAGATACGCAGTATTTT. Full variable domain (remainder filled in from reference TRBV7-2 and TRBJ2-3): GAGVSQSPSNKVTEKGKDVELRCDPISGHTALYWYRQSLGQGLEFLIYFQGNSAPDKSGLPSDRFSAERTGGSVSTLTIQRTQQEDSAVYLCASSLVGGGGSDTQYFGPGTRLTVL.

Only a few counts were recorded for this clone. The V gene is TRBV5-4, the J gene TRBJ2-7; TRBD1 matches at 7 bases. Looked up from germline, CDR1 is SGHNT and CDR2 is YYREEE (reference sequence). V trimming: 2 bases; J trimming: 4 bases; junction bases outside the gene matches: 6. This CDR3 is 14 amino acids long. DNA of the CDR3: TGTGCCAGCAGCTTCCGACAGGGCTTTTACGAGCAGTACTTC. Its protein product is CASSFRQGFYEQYF.

V gene TRBV2 combines with J gene TRBJ2-2; the match to TRBD1 covers 8 bases. CDR3 length equals 14 residues. After removal of 5 bases from V and 4 bases from J, the junction contained 3 bases not matched to a gene. Germline lookup yields CDR1 SNHLY and CDR2 FYNNEI. For the CDR3, the DNA is TGTGCCAGCAGTCGCAGGGGGCCCACCGGGGAGCTGTTTTTT. Its protein is CASSRRGPTGELFF. Based on the CDR3 plus reference TRBV2 and TRBJ2-2, the full variable domain is EPEVTQTPSHQVTQMGQEVILRCVPISNHLYFYWYRQILGQKVEFLVSFYNNEISEKSEIFDDQFSVERPDGSNFTLKIRSTKLEDSAMYFCASSRRGPTGELFFGEGSRLTVL.

At least ten counts were recorded for this clone. The V and J genes are TRBV6-1 and TRBJ2-1; D remains ambiguous. CDR3 length: 12 amino acids. Trimming removed 4 bases from V and 5 bases from J, with 6 bases in between. The germline V gene has CDR1 MNHNS and CDR2 SASEGT. The CDR3 spells CASSARNNEQFF. DNA for the CDR3: TGTGCCAGCAGTGCGCGGAACAATGAGCAGTTCTTC.

There are a few counts of this clone. V and J are TRBV7-3 and TRBJ2-5; 10 bases are shared with TRBD2. Germline V gene data show CDR1 as SGHTA and CDR2 as FQGTGA. With V trimmed by 4 bases and J by 5 bases, 4 bases remained unmatched. The CDR3 length is 14 residues. The CDR3 DNA sequence: TGTGCCAGCAGCTCCTCTAGCGGGGGCGAGACCCAGTACTTC. This gives the protein CASSSSSGGETQYF. The whole variable domain, filled in from reference TRBV7-3 and TRBJ2-5, reads GAGVSQTPSNKVTEKGKYVELRCDPISGHTALYWYRQSLGQGPEFLIYFQGTGAADDSGLPNDRFFAVRPEGSVSTLKIQRTERGDSAVYLCASSSSSGGETQYFGPGTRLLVL.

The chain recombines TRBV14 with TRBJ2-3, with 10 bases identical to TRBD2. CDR3 length equals 17 residues. CDR1 and CDR2 (germline): SGHDN, FVKESK. Trimming removed 0 bases from V and 4 bases from J; junction bases left unmatched: 7. CDR3 region: CASSQDGAGGPADTQYF. The CDR3 coding sequence is TGTGCCAGCAGCCAAGACGGAGCGGGGGGGCCGGCAGATACGCAGTATTTT.

This chain uses TRBV4-1 with TRBJ1-1, with no clear D. V gave up 0 bases and J gave up 11 bases, with 10 bases separating them. The germline V gene encodes CDR1 MGHRA and CDR2 YSYEKL. The CDR3 covers 12 residues. The CDR3 region is CASSQESQKAFF. In DNA form, the CDR3 reads TGCGCCAGCAGCCAAGAGTCCCAGAAGGCTTTCTTT.

The rearrangement joins TRBV30 to TRBJ2-1, with 7 bases matching TRBD2. The CDR3 length is 15 residues. Per the germline V gene, CDR1 is GTSNPN and CDR2 is SVGIG (reference sequence). V dropped 1 base and J dropped 1; count of bases not matched to a gene: 4. CDR3 sequence (DNA): TGTGCCTGGAGTGATCTGGGGGGGTCCTACAATGAGCAGTTCTTC. Its translation is CAWSDLGGSYNEQFF. The full variable domain, with the rest looked up from reference TRBV30 and TRBJ2-1, is SQTIHQWPATLVQPVGSPLSLECTVEGTSNPNLYWYRQAAGRGLQLLFYSVGIGQISSEVPQNLSASRPQDRQFILSSKKLLLSDSGFYLCAWSDLGGSYNEQFFGPGTRLTVL.

This clone was seen only a few times. This chain joins TRBV28 and TRBJ2-6, with unresolved D. In germline, CDR1 is MDHEN, CDR2 SYDVKM. The CDR3 extends over 13 amino acids. The germline V and J ends were trimmed by 8 bases and 0 bases, with 5 bases remaining between them. The CDR3 here is CASFGSGANVLTF. The CDR3, as DNA: TGTGCCAGCTTCGGCTCTGGGGCCAACGTCCTGACTTTC. Drawing the rest from reference TRBV28 and TRBJ2-6, the complete variable domain is DVKVTQSSRYLVKRTGEKVFLECVQDMDHENMFWYRQDPGLGLRLIYFSYDVKMKEKGDIPEGYSVSREKKERFSLILESASTNQTSMYLCASFGSGANVLTFGAGSRLTVL.